One sample yielded the 18 T cell receptor beta chains listed below, sequenced in a study of T-cell reconstitution after alpha-beta-depleted transplantation in children. Library preparation (for TCRbeta) was performed with unique molecular identifiers. TCRdb recomputed calls from the PCR reads with MiXCR, one row per CDR3 protein. The sample yields more than 450,000 distinct CDR3 sequences, 15% to 20% seen once. This material consisted of PBMCs from the stem cell graft donor, taken from the stem cell graft. All receptors come from a human donor who donated a stem cell graft to a child with acute lymphoblastic leukemia.

This clonotype was picked up a small number of times. The chain uses TRBV29-1 and TRBJ2-2, with 8 positions matching TRBD2. CDR1 and CDR2 (germline): SQVTM, ANQGSEA. CDR3 length: 13 amino acids. The V segment lost 7 bases and the J segment 7 bases; nucleotides outside the gene matches: 8. In DNA, the CDR3 is TGCAGCGCCCGAGCGGGAGACGGCGGGGAGCTGTTTTTT. Amino acids: CSARAGDGGELFF.

The chain uses TRBV29-1 and TRBJ1-3; D gene unclear. The CDR3 contains 15 residues. The germline V gene encodes CDR1 SQVTM and CDR2 ANQGSEA. The V end was cut by 5 bases, the J end by 0 bases, with 14 bases between. CDR3 region: CSVLFNHYSGNTIYF. In DNA form, the CDR3 reads TGCAGCGTTCTGTTTAACCATTACTCTGGAAACACCATATATTTT.

The genes are TRBV7-3 and TRBJ2-1; weak D call: TRBD2 (6 bases). The length of the CDR3 is 18 residues. Trimming took off 2 bases at V and 4 bases at J, with 21 bases between the two ends. Germline values: CDR1 SGHTA, CDR2 FQGTGA. The CDR3 region is CASSLRFIRSGGYNEQFF. CDR3 bases: TGTGCCAGCAGCTTACGTTTTATTCGGTCCGGGGGATACAATGAGCAGTTCTTC.

The chain couples TRBV20-1 to TRBJ1-2; 7 bases align to TRBD1. Germline-derived CDR1 and CDR2 are DFQATT and SNEGSKA (reference sequence). After removal of 0 bases from V and 1 base from J, the junction contained 17 bases not matched to a gene. This CDR3 region has 19 residues. The CDR3 loop is CSARDSLGTAVYFNYGYTF. Here the CDR3 DNA reads TGCAGTGCTAGAGACAGTCTCGGGACAGCGGTTTATTTTAACTATGGCTACACCTTC.

Only a few counts were recorded for this clonotype. This CDR3 reads CASSQAVADTQYF. The CDR3 DNA reads as TGTGCCAGCAGCCAAGCAGTGGCAGATACGCAGTATTTT. This chain uses TRBV3-1 with TRBJ2-3, with D uncertain. Trimming took off 1 base at V and 4 bases at J, with 6 bases between the two ends. From germline, CDR1 is LGHDT and CDR2 YNNKEL (reference sequence). This CDR3 region has 13 residues.

This clonotype occurred a few times. J is TRBJ1-1 and V is TRBV4-2, with D possibly matching TRBD1 (5 bases). With 3 bases removed from V and 1 base from J, the gap between germline ends came to 15 bases. Germline V CDR1 and CDR2: LGHNA, YNFKEQ. CDR3 length: 16 residues. CDR3 DNA: TGTGCCAGCAGCCAGAGGGCCGGGGGGGGGAACACTGAAGCTTTCTTT. Its protein is CASSQRAGGGNTEAFF.

The V and J genes are TRBV19 and TRBJ1-1, with a possible D match to TRBD1 (6 bases). Germline CDR1 reads LNHDA; CDR2 reads SQIVND (reference sequence). The V gene lost 3 bases and the J gene lost 10 bases, with 12 bases spanning the gap. The CDR3 loop spans 12 amino acids. DNA for the CDR3: TGTGCCAGTAGTATCCCGGACAGAAGAGCTTTCTTT. Its protein is CASSIPDRRAFF.

The chain links TRBV6-9 to TRBJ2-7; D may match TRBD1 or TRBD2 (5 bases each). Per germline, CDR1 MNHGY and CDR2 SVAAGI. The CDR3 covers 18 residues. The V end lost 5 bases, the J end lost 4 bases, and 27 bases lay between the germline ends. CDR3 sequence: CASSAKPGAQSMEYEQYF. CDR3 bases: TGTGCCAGCAGTGCTAAGCCCGGGGCCCAGAGTATGGAGTACGAGCAGTACTTC.

The rearrangement uses TRBV11-2 and TRBJ1-6; D possibly corresponds to TRBD1 (6 bases). CDR1 and CDR2 (germline): SGHAT, FQNNGV. The CDR3 extends over 18 amino acids. The germline V and J ends were trimmed by 5 bases and 11 bases, with 28 bases remaining between them. Here the CDR3 DNA reads TGTGCCAGCAGCATCATGTGGGGGGGCAGGGAGGTTTTTGCACCCCTCCACTTT. Residues: CASSIMWGGREVFAPLHF.

The gene calls are TRBV3-1 and TRBJ2-1; D is possibly TRBD2 (6 bases). Germline V gene lookup returns CDR1 LGHDT and CDR2 YNNKEL (reference sequence). V lost 4 bases, J lost 10 bases, and 17 bases lay in between. The CDR3 runs to 14 residues. The CDR3 DNA reads as TGTGCCAGCAGCCTAATAGGAATTCGGGAGGAGCAGTTCTTC. Protein product: CASSLIGIREEQFF.

A few counts support this clonotype. The chain links TRBV7-9 to TRBJ2-3; a weak D match, TRBD2 (5 bases). Germline assignment: CDR1 SEHNR and CDR2 FQNEAQ (reference sequence). There are 16 residues in the CDR3. Trimming stripped 6 bases from V and 2 bases from J, with 18 bases between. As DNA, the CDR3 is TGTGCCAGCAGATACACCCACGGAGGCCCCACAGATACGCAGTATTTT. This encodes CASRYTHGGPTDTQYF. Together with reference TRBV7-9 and TRBJ2-3, the CDR3 gives the full variable domain: DTGVSQNPRHKITKRGQNVTFRCDPISEHNRLYWYRQTLGQGPEFLTYFQNEAQLEKSRLLSDRFSAERPKGSFSTLEIQRTEQGDSAMYLCASRYTHGGPTDTQYFGPGTRLTVL.

A few counts support this clonotype. V and J are TRBV11-2 and TRBJ2-3; TRBD2 aligns across 9 bases. The CDR3 has 19 residues. Trimming cost V 3 bases and J 6 bases; bases outside gene matches: 19. CDR1 is SGHAT, CDR2 FQNNGV, per germline. CDR3 nucleotides: TGTGCCAGCAGCTTTATAGCGGGAGCAAGTCAAGTGGAAAAGGATACGCAGTATTTT. Its translation is CASSFIAGASQVEKDTQYF.

The CDR3: CASSPAGGAGGYTF. The CDR3 DNA reads TGTGCCAGCTCTCCCGCGGGGGGCGCGGGGGGCTACACCTTC. This rearrangement joins TRBV5-6 to TRBJ1-2; a weak D match, TRBD1 (6 bases). This CDR3 has 14 residues. V was cut by 7 bases and J by 8 bases, with 21 bases left in between. Germline values: CDR1 SGHDT, CDR2 YYEEEE.

J is TRBJ2-7 and V is TRBV7-9; 11 positions agree with TRBD1. With V trimmed by 4 bases and J by 3 bases, 8 bases remained unmatched. Per the germline V gene, CDR1 is SEHNR and CDR2 is FQNEAQ (reference sequence). The CDR3 is 16 amino acids. The CDR3 is CASSSIGQGAGYEQYF. The CDR3, as DNA: TGTGCCAGCAGCTCAATCGGACAGGGGGCTGGCTACGAGCAGTACTTC.

This clonotype has a handful of counts. CDR3 amino acids: CASSRDTWETQYF. The CDR3 region has the DNA TGTGCCAGCAGCAGGGACACCTGGGAGACCCAGTACTTC. The gene calls are TRBV5-5 and TRBJ2-5; D possibly corresponds to TRBD1 (6 bases). The germline V gene has CDR1 SGHKS and CDR2 YYEKEE (reference sequence). The CDR3 covers 13 residues. V was cut by 4 bases and J by 5 bases, with 12 bases left in between. The entire variable domain, with the rest obtained from reference TRBV5-5 and TRBJ2-5, is as follows: DAGVTQSPTHLIKTRGQQVTLRCSPISGHKSVSWYQQVLGQGPQFIFQYYEKEERGRGNFPDRFSARQFPNYSSELNVNALLLGDSALYLCASSRDTWETQYFGPGTRLLVL.

The V and J genes are TRBV2 and TRBJ2-6, with D possibly being TRBD1 (6 bases). V dropped 6 bases and J dropped 3 bases, with 15 bases sitting between them. The CDR3 is 16 residues long. Germline loops: CDR1 SNHLY, CDR2 FYNNEI. The CDR3 DNA is TGTGCCAGCAGCCTCGGGACAACTGGTGGGGCCAACGTCCTGACTTTC. Translation: CASSLGTTGGANVLTF.

V gene TRBV25-1 combines with J gene TRBJ2-3; TRBD2 agrees at 7 bases. The V segment lost 6 bases and the J segment 5 bases; nucleotides outside the gene matches: 14. CDR3 length: 16 residues. Looked up from germline, CDR1 is MGHDK and CDR2 is SYGVNS. CDR3 sequence reads: CASSLEAGDVGDTQYF. The CDR3 DNA is TGTGCCAGCAGCCTAGAGGCGGGGGATGTGGGAGATACGCAGTATTTT.

This clonotype was found a few times. This sequence joins TRBV20-1 and TRBJ2-3; 7 nucleotides line up with TRBD2. Germline CDR1 is DFQATT and CDR2 is SNEGSKA (reference sequence). The CDR3 length is 16 residues. Trimming removed 0 bases from V and 3 bases from J; junction bases left unmatched: 9. CDR3 in amino acids: CSAREPRGVKTDTQYF. CDR3 bases: TGCAGTGCTAGAGAGCCCCGGGGGGTCAAAACAGATACGCAGTATTTT.